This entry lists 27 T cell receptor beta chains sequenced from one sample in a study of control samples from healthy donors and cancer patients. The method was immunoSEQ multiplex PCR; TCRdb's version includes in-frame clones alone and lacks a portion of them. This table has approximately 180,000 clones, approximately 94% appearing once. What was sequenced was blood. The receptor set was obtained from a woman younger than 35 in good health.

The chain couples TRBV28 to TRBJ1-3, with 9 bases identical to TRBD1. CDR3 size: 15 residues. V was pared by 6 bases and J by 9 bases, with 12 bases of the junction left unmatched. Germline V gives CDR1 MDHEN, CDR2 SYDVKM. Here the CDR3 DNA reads TGTGCCAGCAGCTTGGGACAGGGTTTATTCCGCACCATATATTTT. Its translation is CASSLGQGLFRTIYF. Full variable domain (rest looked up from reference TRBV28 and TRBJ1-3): DVKVTQSSRYLVKRTGEKVFLECVQDMDHENMFWYRQDPGLGLRLIYFSYDVKMKEKGDIPEGYSVSREKKERFSLILESASTNQTSMYLCASSLGQGLFRTIYFGEGSWLTVV.

CDR3 residues: CASSLLPLTSGGASDEQFF. In DNA, the CDR3 is TGCGCCAGCAGCCTCCTCCCCCTTACTAGCGGGGGGGCGTCCGATGAGCAGTTCTTC. The V and J genes are TRBV4-1 and TRBJ2-1; TRBD2 aligns across 13 bases. V lost 4 bases and J lost 8; bases outside the gene matches: 17. Looked up from germline, CDR1 is MGHRA and CDR2 is YSYEKL. The CDR3 runs to 19 residues.

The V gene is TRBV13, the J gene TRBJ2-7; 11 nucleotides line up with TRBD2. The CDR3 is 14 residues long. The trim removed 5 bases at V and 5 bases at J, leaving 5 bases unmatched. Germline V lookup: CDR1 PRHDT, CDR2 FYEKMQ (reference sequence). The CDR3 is CASSPTSGVDEQYF. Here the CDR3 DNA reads TGTGCCAGCAGCCCGACTAGCGGGGTCGACGAGCAGTACTTC.

The CDR3, as DNA: TGCAGCGTGCGGACAGGAACTAATGAAAAACTGTTTTTT. Protein: CSVRTGTNEKLFF. V and J are TRBV29-1 and TRBJ1-4, with TRBD1 matching 7 bases. Germline CDR1 reads SQVTM; CDR2 reads ANQGSEA. V lost 6 bases, J lost 1 base, and 2 bases stayed unmatched. The CDR3 has 13 amino acids.

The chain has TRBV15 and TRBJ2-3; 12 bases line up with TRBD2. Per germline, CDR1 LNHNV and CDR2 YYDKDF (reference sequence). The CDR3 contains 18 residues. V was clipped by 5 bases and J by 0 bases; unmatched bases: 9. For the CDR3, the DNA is TGTGCCACCAGCCGCGGGACTAGCGGGCCTGAAAGCACAGATACGCAGTATTTT. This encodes CATSRGTSGPESTDTQYF. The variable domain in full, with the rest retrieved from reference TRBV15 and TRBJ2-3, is DAMVIQNPRYQVTQFGKPVTLSCSQTLNHNVMYWYQQKSSQAPKLLFHYYDKDFNNEADTPDNFQSRRPNTSFCFLDIRSPGLGDTAMYLCATSRGTSGPESTDTQYFGPGTRLTVL.

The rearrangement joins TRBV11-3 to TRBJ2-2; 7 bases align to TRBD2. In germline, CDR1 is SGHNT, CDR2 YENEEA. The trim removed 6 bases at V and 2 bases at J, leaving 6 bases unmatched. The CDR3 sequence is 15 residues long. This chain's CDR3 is CASSSAGTNTGELFF. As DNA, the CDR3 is TGTGCCAGCAGTTCAGCGGGGACTAACACCGGGGAGCTGTTTTTT.

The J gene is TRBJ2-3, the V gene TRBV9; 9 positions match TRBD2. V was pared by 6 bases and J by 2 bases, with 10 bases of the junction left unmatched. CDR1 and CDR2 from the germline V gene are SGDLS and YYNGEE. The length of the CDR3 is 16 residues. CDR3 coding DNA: TGTGCCAGCACCCTTGGGGCGGGGGGGTCCACAGATACGCAGTATTTT. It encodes CASTLGAGGSTDTQYF. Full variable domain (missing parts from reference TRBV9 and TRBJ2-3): DSGVTQTPKHLITATGQRVTLRCSPRSGDLSVYWYQQSLDQGLQFLIQYYNGEERAKGNILERFSAQQFPDLHSELNLSSLELGDSALYFCASTLGAGGSTDTQYFGPGTRLTVL.

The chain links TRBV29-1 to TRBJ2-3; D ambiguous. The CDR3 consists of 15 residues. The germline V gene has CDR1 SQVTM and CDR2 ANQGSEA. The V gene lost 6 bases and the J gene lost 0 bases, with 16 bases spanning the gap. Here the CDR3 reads CSVPPGIASTDTQYF. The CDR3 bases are TGCAGCGTGCCCCCCGGTATAGCTAGCACAGATACGCAGTATTTT.

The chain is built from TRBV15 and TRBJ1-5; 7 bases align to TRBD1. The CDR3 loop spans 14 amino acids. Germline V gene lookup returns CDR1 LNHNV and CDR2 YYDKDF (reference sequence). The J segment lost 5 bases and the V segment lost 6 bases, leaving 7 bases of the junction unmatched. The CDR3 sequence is CATSLPGQDQPQHF. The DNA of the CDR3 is TGTGCCACCAGTCTCCCCGGACAGGATCAGCCCCAGCATTTT.

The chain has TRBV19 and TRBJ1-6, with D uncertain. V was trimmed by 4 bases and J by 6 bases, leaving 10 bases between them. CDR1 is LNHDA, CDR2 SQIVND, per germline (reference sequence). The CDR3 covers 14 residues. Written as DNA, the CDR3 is TGTGCCAGTAGTACGGAACGAGGTAATTCACCCCTCCACTTT. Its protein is CASSTERGNSPLHF.

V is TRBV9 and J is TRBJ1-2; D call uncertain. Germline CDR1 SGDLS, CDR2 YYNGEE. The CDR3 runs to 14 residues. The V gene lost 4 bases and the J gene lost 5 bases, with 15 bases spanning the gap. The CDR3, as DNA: TGTGCCAGCAGCTTGGAGTCGGGCCTATATGGCTACACCTTC. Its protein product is CASSLESGLYGYTF.

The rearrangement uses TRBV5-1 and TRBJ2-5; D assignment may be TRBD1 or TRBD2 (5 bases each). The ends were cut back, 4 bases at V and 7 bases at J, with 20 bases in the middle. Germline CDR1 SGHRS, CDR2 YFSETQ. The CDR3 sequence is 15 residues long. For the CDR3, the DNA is TGCGCCAGCAGCACCGGGACCTCCTCCCTAGGGACCCAGTACTTC. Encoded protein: CASSTGTSSLGTQYF.

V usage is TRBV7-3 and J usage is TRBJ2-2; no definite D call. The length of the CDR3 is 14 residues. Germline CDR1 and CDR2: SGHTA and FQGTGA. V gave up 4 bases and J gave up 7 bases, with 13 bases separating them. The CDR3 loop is CASSSSHSGGELFF. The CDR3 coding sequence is TGTGCCAGCAGCTCCTCACACTCCGGCGGGGAGCTGTTTTTT.

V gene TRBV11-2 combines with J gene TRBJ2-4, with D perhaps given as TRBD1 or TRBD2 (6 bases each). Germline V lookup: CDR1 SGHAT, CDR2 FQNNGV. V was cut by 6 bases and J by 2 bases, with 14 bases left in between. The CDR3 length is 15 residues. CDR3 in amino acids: CASRDPGASKNIQYF. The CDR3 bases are TGTGCCAGCAGGGATCCGGGGGCGTCCAAAAACATTCAGTACTTC. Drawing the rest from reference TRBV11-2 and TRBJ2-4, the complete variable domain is EAGVAQSPRYKIIEKRQSVAFWCNPISGHATLYWYQQILGQGPKLLIQFQNNGVVDDSQLPKDRFSAERLKGVDSTLKIQPAKLEDSAVYLCASRDPGASKNIQYFGAGTRLSVL.

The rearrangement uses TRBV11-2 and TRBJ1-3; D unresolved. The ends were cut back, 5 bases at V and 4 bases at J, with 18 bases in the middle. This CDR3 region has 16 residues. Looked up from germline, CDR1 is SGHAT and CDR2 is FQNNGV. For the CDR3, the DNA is TGTGCCAGCAGCGCATACGTCGGTGAAAAGGGAAACACCATATATTTT. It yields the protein CASSAYVGEKGNTIYF.

The CDR3 bases are TGTGCCAGCAAACCCAGCTCTGGAAACACCATATATTTT. Protein sequence: CASKPSSGNTIYF. This chain joins TRBV3-1 (or the pseudogene TRBV3-2) and TRBJ1-3; D not resolved. CDR1 is LGHDT and CDR2 is YNNKEL in the germline V gene (reference sequence). V lost 7 bases, J lost 0 bases, and 7 bases lay in between. This CDR3 is built from 13 residues.

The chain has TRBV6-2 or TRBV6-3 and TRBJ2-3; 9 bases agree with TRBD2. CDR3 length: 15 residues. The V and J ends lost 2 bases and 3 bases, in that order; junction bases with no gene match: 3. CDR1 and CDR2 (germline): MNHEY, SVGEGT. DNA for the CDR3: TGTGCCAGCAGTTACGGACTAGCGCAGACAGATACGCAGTATTTT. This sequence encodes CASSYGLAQTDTQYF.

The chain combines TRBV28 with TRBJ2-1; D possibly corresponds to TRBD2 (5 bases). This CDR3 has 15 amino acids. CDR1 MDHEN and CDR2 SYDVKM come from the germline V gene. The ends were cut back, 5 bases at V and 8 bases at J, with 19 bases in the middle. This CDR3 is CASSILGGLVHEQFF. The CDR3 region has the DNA TGTGCCAGCAGTATACTAGGCGGGCTAGTACATGAGCAGTTCTTC.

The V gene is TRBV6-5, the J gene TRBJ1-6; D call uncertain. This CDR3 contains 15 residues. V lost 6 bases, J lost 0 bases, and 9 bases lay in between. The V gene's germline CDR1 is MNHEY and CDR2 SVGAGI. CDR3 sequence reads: CASSLISSYNSPLHF. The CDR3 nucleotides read TGTGCCAGCAGCCTAATAAGCTCCTATAATTCACCCCTCCACTTT.

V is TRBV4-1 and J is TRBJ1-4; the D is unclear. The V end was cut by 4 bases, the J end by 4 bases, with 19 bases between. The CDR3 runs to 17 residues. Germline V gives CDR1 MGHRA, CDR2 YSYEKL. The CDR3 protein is CASSPIPRGRINEKLFF. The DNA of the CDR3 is TGCGCCAGCAGCCCCATCCCGCGGGGAAGAATTAATGAAAAACTGTTTTTT.

The CDR3 bases are TGTGCCAGCAGCCCCGTGGTAGCGGGAACAGATACGCAGTATTTT. Amino acids: CASSPVVAGTDTQYF. J is TRBJ2-3 and V is TRBV6-5; 8 bases map to TRBD2. V trimming: 6 bases; J trimming: 3 bases; junction bases outside the gene matches: 8. The CDR3 has 15 amino acids. Per the germline V gene, CDR1 is MNHEY and CDR2 is SVGAGI.

DNA of the CDR3: TGTGCCAGCAGCCTAGATTGGACAGGCCTCAACACCGGGGAGCTGTTTTTT. Its protein product is CASSLDWTGLNTGELFF. V gene TRBV13 combines with J gene TRBJ2-2, with TRBD1 identical over 7 bases. The germline V gene has CDR1 PRHDT and CDR2 FYEKMQ (reference sequence). This CDR3 contains 17 residues. V shed 5 bases and J 2 bases; nucleotides not matched to a gene: 11. Based on the CDR3 plus reference TRBV13 and TRBJ2-2, the full variable domain is AAGVIQSPRHLIKEKRETATLKCYPIPRHDTVYWYQQGPGQDPQFLISFYEKMQSDKGSIPDRFSAQQFSDYHSELNMSSLELGDSALYFCASSLDWTGLNTGELFFGEGSRLTVL.

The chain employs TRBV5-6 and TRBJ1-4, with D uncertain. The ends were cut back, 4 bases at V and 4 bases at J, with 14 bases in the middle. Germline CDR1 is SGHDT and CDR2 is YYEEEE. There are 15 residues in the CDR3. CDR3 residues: CASSRTTDFNEKLFF. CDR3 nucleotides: TGTGCCAGCAGCCGGACGACGGATTTTAATGAAAAACTGTTTTTT.

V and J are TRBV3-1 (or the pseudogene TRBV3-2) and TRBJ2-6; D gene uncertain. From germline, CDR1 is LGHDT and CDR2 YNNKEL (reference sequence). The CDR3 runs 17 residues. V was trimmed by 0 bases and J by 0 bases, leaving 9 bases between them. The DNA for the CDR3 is TGTGCCAGCAGCCAAGACGAGATTAACTCTGGGGCCAACGTCCTGACTTTC. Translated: CASSQDEINSGANVLTF.

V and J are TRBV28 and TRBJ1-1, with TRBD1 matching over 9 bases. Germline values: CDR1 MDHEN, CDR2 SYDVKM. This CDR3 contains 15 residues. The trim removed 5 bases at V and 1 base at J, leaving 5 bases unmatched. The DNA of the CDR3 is TGTGCCAGCAGTAACACAGGGGGCCGGAACACTGAAGCTTTCTTT. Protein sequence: CASSNTGGRNTEAFF.

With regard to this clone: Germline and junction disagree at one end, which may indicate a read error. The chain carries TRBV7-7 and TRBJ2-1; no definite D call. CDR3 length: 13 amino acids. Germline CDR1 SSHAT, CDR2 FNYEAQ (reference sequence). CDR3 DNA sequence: TGTGCTAGCAGCTTCAGGTCTTACAATGAGCAGTTCTTC. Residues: CASSFRSYNEQFF.

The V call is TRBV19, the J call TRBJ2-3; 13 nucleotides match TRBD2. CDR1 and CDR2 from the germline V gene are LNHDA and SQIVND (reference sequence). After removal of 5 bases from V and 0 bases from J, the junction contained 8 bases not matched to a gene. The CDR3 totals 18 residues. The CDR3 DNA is TGTGCCAGTAGTCGAAGGACTAGCGGGGGTGGCAGCACAGATACGCAGTATTTT. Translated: CASSRRTSGGGSTDTQYF.